The 24 T cell receptor beta chains below were found in one sample sequenced in a study of CD8+ T cells in alopecia areata (dated by TCRdb to between 2018 and 2020). Per the publication, the time point label means: about 4 weeks on oral tofacitinib. The meaning of the sample's treatment or condition label: oral pan-JAK inhibitor, 5-10 mg twice daily. Libraries were made using the immunoSEQ multiplex PCR assay. For TCR sequencing, RNA was extracted from every sample and reverse transcribed into cDNA to serve as template. TCRdb holds this immuneACCESS table with in-frame rearrangements only. Some clones are missing; in checked studies, unresolved V genes explain under half, and the rest has no known cause. Here the sample has about 210,000 clones; more than 45% occur a single time. Of the sample, 1.6% falls within the top ten clones. This sample comprised CD4+ T cells sorted from blood, obtained at week 4, from a patient treated with tofacitinib. Every receptor here comes from a human donor with alopecia areata.

This clone was counted a few times. V gene TRBV7-9 combines with J gene TRBJ1-6; 9 bases agree with TRBD1. Trimming at V came to 2 bases and at J to 14 bases, leaving 4 bases not matched to a gene. Germline V CDR1 and CDR2: SEHNR, FQNEAQ (reference sequence). CDR3 length: 13 residues. CDR3 region: CASSLPGQGALHF. The DNA of the CDR3 is TGTGCCAGCAGCTTACCGGGACAGGGAGCCCTCCACTTT.

The chain couples TRBV9 to TRBJ1-2; TRBD1 agrees at 8 bases. Looked up from germline, CDR1 is SGDLS and CDR2 is YYNGEE. CDR3 size: 13 residues. With 3 bases clipped from V and 11 bases from J, the junction kept 9 bases outside the gene matches. The CDR3 spells CASSGQGRVGYTF. In DNA form, the CDR3 reads TGTGCCAGCAGCGGACAGGGGAGGGTTGGATACACCTTC. Full variable domain (rest looked up from reference TRBV9 and TRBJ1-2): DSGVTQTPKHLITATGQRVTLRCSPRSGDLSVYWYQQSLDQGLQFLIQYYNGEERAKGNILERFSAQQFPDLHSELNLSSLELGDSALYFCASSGQGRVGYTFGSGTRLTVV.

This clone came up once. This chain's CDR3 is CAWKTVNTEAFF. The CDR3 nucleotides are TGTGCCTGGAAGACCGTGAACACTGAAGCTTTCTTT. The chain combines TRBV30 with TRBJ1-1; D ambiguous. Germline assignment: CDR1 GTSNPN and CDR2 SVGIG (reference sequence). The CDR3 extends over 12 amino acids. The V gene lost 4 bases and the J gene lost 0 bases, with 6 bases spanning the gap.

This clone occurred a few times. This sequence joins TRBV29-1 and TRBJ2-3; D unresolved. Trimming pared 4 bases from V and 4 bases from J, leaving 12 bases between. This CDR3 is 13 amino acids long. Looked up from germline, CDR1 is SQVTM and CDR2 is ANQGSEA. The CDR3 DNA sequence: TGCAGCGTTGTCGCGCGTTTCGCAGATACGCAGTATTTT. Translating gives CSVVARFADTQYF.

The chain joins TRBV30 to TRBJ2-4, with D uncertain. The V gene's germline CDR1 is GTSNPN and CDR2 SVGIG (reference sequence). This CDR3 spans 17 amino acids. V lost 3 bases, J lost 0 bases, and 18 bases lay in between. The CDR3 DNA reads TGTGCCTGGAGCAATGGTTTCCAAAAATTAGCCAAAAACATTCAGTACTTC. Protein sequence: CAWSNGFQKLAKNIQYF. The variable domain in full, with the rest retrieved from reference TRBV30 and TRBJ2-4, is SQTIHQWPATLVQPVGSPLSLECTVEGTSNPNLYWYRQAAGRGLQLLFYSVGIGQISSEVPQNLSASRPQDRQFILSSKKLLLSDSGFYLCAWSNGFQKLAKNIQYFGAGTRLSVL.

This clone was picked up a small number of times. V is TRBV10-3 and J is TRBJ2-7, with a tentative D call TRBD2 (5 bases). The V and J ends lost 2 bases and 5 bases respectively, with 13 bases between them. The CDR3 sequence is 14 residues long. Germline CDR1 is ENHRY and CDR2 is SYGVKD. This CDR3 reads CAISEGIATDEQYF. The DNA for the CDR3 is TGTGCCATCAGTGAGGGAATAGCGACGGACGAGCAGTACTTC.

As regards this clone: In the same sample, other DNA sequences code for this CDR3. This rearrangement joins TRBV5-6 to TRBJ1-1; 8 bases are shared with TRBD1. J lost 4 bases, V lost 4 bases, and 3 bases had no gene match. Per the germline V gene, CDR1 is SGHDT and CDR2 is YYEEEE. The CDR3 contains 13 residues. CDR3 DNA: TGTGCCAGCAGCCGGACAGGGCGCACTGAAGCTTTCTTT. Amino acids: CASSRTGRTEAFF.

The chain carries TRBV5-6 and TRBJ1-5; 7 bases map to TRBD1. The CDR3 is 15 amino acids. V was pared by 3 bases and J by 7 bases, with 10 bases of the junction left unmatched. Germline assignment: CDR1 SGHDT and CDR2 YYEEEE. The CDR3 sequence is CASSSQGILSQPQHF. CDR3 coding DNA: TGTGCCAGCAGCTCACAGGGGATTTTGAGCCAGCCCCAGCATTTT.

This clone was counted between two and nine times. V and J are TRBV15 and TRBJ2-6; no definite D call. Germline V lookup: CDR1 LNHNV, CDR2 YYDKDF (reference sequence). The CDR3 has 15 residues. V shed 0 bases and J shed 0 bases, with 3 bases lying between them. The CDR3 loop reads CATSRDNSGANVLTF. For the CDR3, the DNA is TGTGCCACCAGCAGAGATAACTCTGGGGCCAACGTCCTGACTTTC. Based on the CDR3 plus reference TRBV15 and TRBJ2-6, the full variable domain is DAMVIQNPRYQVTQFGKPVTLSCSQTLNHNVMYWYQQKSSQAPKLLFHYYDKDFNNEADTPDNFQSRRPNTSFCFLDIRSPGLGDTAMYLCATSRDNSGANVLTFGAGSRLTVL.

The sample holds one count of this clone. J is TRBJ1-3 and V is TRBV30; D is possibly TRBD1 (5 bases). CDR3 size: 16 residues. The germline V and J ends were trimmed by 8 bases and 0 bases, with 20 bases remaining between them. Germline-derived CDR1 and CDR2 are GTSNPN and SVGIG (reference sequence). The CDR3 reads CARGEKTANSGNTIYF. For the CDR3, the DNA is TGTGCCCGAGGGGAGAAGACAGCGAACTCTGGAAACACCATATATTTT.

The V and J genes are TRBV11-2 and TRBJ2-1; TRBD1 might be the D (6 bases). V was shortened by 1 base and J by 7 bases, with 8 bases between the two germline ends. Germline values: CDR1 SGHAT, CDR2 FQNNGV. This CDR3 spans 13 amino acids. The CDR3 loop is CASSLVGQNEQFF. CDR3 DNA: TGTGCCAGCAGCTTAGTTGGACAGAATGAGCAGTTCTTC.

V is TRBV27 and J is TRBJ2-7, with 8 bases aligning to TRBD1. The length of the CDR3 is 14 residues. Looked up from germline, CDR1 is MNHEY and CDR2 is SMNVEV (reference sequence). V shed 5 bases and J 1 base; nucleotides not matched to a gene: 4. In DNA form, the CDR3 reads TGTGCCAGCAGTCGGACAGGGCTATCCTACGAGCAGTACTTC. It translates to CASSRTGLSYEQYF.

The CDR3 protein is CASSRQQGAYEQYF. The CDR3 bases are TGTGCCAGCAGCAGGCAACAGGGGGCCTACGAGCAGTACTTC. V and J are TRBV11-2 and TRBJ2-7, with 8 bases fitting TRBD1. With V trimmed by 5 bases and J by 2 bases, 5 bases remained unmatched. The CDR3 is made up of 14 amino acids. CDR1 is SGHAT, CDR2 FQNNGV, per germline.

This clone came up a few times. This chain uses TRBV30 with TRBJ2-5; either TRBD1 or TRBD2 may supply D (5 bases each). V dropped 5 bases and J dropped 2 bases, with 15 bases sitting between them. Germline assignment: CDR1 GTSNPN and CDR2 SVGIG (reference sequence). This CDR3 region has 14 residues. CDR3 residues: CAWERGSQQETQYF. The CDR3 DNA is TGTGCCTGGGAGAGGGGCTCACAGCAAGAGACCCAGTACTTC.

This sequence joins TRBV18 and TRBJ2-7; 8 bases are a match to TRBD2. With 3 bases clipped from V and 6 bases from J, the junction kept 10 bases outside the gene matches. This CDR3 comprises 15 residues. Germline CDR1 KGHSH, CDR2 LQKENI. The CDR3 sequence is CASSPIGASGREQYF. The DNA of the CDR3 is TGTGCCAGCTCACCTATTGGCGCTAGCGGGCGCGAGCAGTACTTC.

This clone came up a few times. The chain uses TRBV30 and TRBJ1-2; a possible D gene is TRBD1 (5 bases). This CDR3 has 13 residues. Trimming pared 2 bases from V and 5 bases from J, leaving 12 bases between. The germline CDR1 and CDR2 sequences are GTSNPN and SVGIG (reference sequence). CDR3 in amino acids: CAWSTGLVYGYTF. Here the CDR3 DNA reads TGTGCCTGGAGTACGGGACTCGTTTATGGCTACACCTTC.

The gene calls are TRBV15 and TRBJ2-3; no firm D call. Germline V CDR1 and CDR2: LNHNV, YYDKDF (reference sequence). This CDR3 has 15 amino acids. Deletions cut 5 bases from V and 1 base from J, with 13 bases between. CDR3 sequence: CATSPNPLRTDTQYF. The CDR3 region has the DNA TGTGCCACCAGCCCTAATCCCTTACGCACAGATACGCAGTATTTT.

The V gene is TRBV4-1, the J gene TRBJ1-6; D gene unclear. CDR3 size: 15 residues. V shed 3 bases and J shed 4 bases, with 10 bases lying between them. CDR1 is MGHRA and CDR2 is YSYEKL in the germline V gene. The chain's CDR3 is CASSHRLGYNSPLHF. The CDR3 DNA reads as TGCGCCAGCAGCCACCGCCTAGGGTATAATTCACCCCTCCACTTT.

About this clone itself: This sample also contains other DNA sequences that code for the same CDR3. CDR3 in amino acids: CSVGGANYGYTF. CDR3 bases: TGCAGCGTTGGAGGGGCTAACTATGGCTACACCTTC. The chain carries TRBV29-1 and TRBJ1-2; D is possibly TRBD1 (5 bases). Trimming took off 4 bases at V and 0 bases at J, with 6 bases between the two ends. CDR1 and CDR2 from the germline V gene are SQVTM and ANQGSEA. The CDR3 contains 12 residues.

This clone was counted only a few times. This chain connects TRBV5-6 to TRBJ2-5, with D tentatively TRBD1 or TRBD2 (5 bases each). Looked up from germline, CDR1 is SGHDT and CDR2 is YYEEEE. V gave up 3 bases and J gave up 1 base, with 10 bases separating them. The CDR3 totals 14 residues. CDR3: CASSYVGAQETQYF. The CDR3 DNA reads as TGTGCCAGCAGCTACGTCGGGGCCCAAGAGACCCAGTACTTC.

The CDR3 loop reads CASSQDVSGANTGELFF. The CDR3 nucleotides are TGCGCCAGCAGCCAAGACGTCTCAGGGGCGAACACCGGGGAGCTGTTTTTT. This chain links TRBV4-1 with TRBJ2-2; the D gene is possibly TRBD1 (6 bases). CDR1 MGHRA and CDR2 YSYEKL come from the germline V gene. Trimming pared 0 bases from V and 0 bases from J, leaving 11 bases between. The CDR3 runs 17 residues.

This clone was counted at least ten times. The chain recombines TRBV15 with TRBJ1-2, with no clear D. The CDR3 is 14 residues long. Germline V CDR1 and CDR2: LNHNV, YYDKDF (reference sequence). V lost 4 bases to trimming and J lost 4 bases, with 13 bases between them. Written as DNA, the CDR3 is TGTGCCACCAGCACCCGAGCCACCGGCTATGGCTACACCTTC. This sequence encodes CATSTRATGYGYTF.

This clone was observed a few times. The J gene is TRBJ1-4, the V gene TRBV30; 9 nucleotides align to TRBD1. This CDR3 has 14 residues. V trimming: 4 bases; J trimming: 5 bases; junction bases outside the gene matches: 5. The germline gives CDR1 GTSNPN, CDR2 SVGIG (reference sequence). CDR3: CAWTPGQGNEKLFF. CDR3 bases: TGTGCCTGGACCCCAGGACAGGGGAATGAAAAACTGTTTTTT.

J is TRBJ1-4 and V is TRBV5-1; TRBD1 agrees at 7 bases. With V trimmed by 9 bases and J by 5 bases, 10 bases remained unmatched. The CDR3 sequence is 14 residues long. The V gene's germline CDR1 is SGHRS and CDR2 YFSETQ. The CDR3 sequence: CATSRQGLNEKLFF. Written as DNA, the CDR3 is TGCGCCACCTCCCGACAGGGACTAAATGAAAAACTGTTTTTT.